Below are 4 T cell receptor beta chains sequenced from a single sample in a study of regulatory T cells in long-lasting Graves disease. For TCR beta, libraries came from iRepertoire HTBI primers and Arm-PCR of CDR3 regions. One entry per CDR3 protein, called by TCRdb with MiXCR from the multiplex PCR reads. The table shows 680,000 or so distinct CDR3 sequences, with about 15% occurring only once. Time point given: newly diagnosed GD, antithyroid drugs for less than 3 months. Following extraction of RNA from PBMCs, that RNA was used to make the TCR library. These data were also filed under a second study, of T cells in Graves' hyperthyroidism and ophthalmopathy.

The sample was peripheral blood mononuclear cells (PBMCs), taken at new diagnosis, from a patient treated with antithyroid drugs. These receptors originate from a woman aged 25 to 39 with Graves disease.

A few counts support this clonotype. The J gene is TRBJ2-3, the V gene TRBV9; D possibly corresponds to TRBD2 (5 bases). Trimming took 1 base from V and 3 from J, leaving 12 bases between them. CDR1 SGDLS and CDR2 YYNGEE come from the germline V gene. This CDR3 has 15 residues. In DNA form, the CDR3 reads TGTGCCAGCAGCGTATTTGAGGGTTCGACAGATACGCAGTATTTT. Protein: CASSVFEGSTDTQYF.

The V gene is TRBV5-1, the J gene TRBJ2-4; D is perhaps TRBD1 (6 bases). Per the germline V gene, CDR1 is SGHRS and CDR2 is YFSETQ. Between the trimmed V and J ends, which lost 4 bases and 6 bases, there was a span of 17 bases. This CDR3 region has 15 residues. For the CDR3, the DNA is TGCGCCAGCAGCCTTGGGGACATCAGTATAAACATTCAGTACTTC. It encodes CASSLGDISINIQYF.

About this clonotype itself: This may come from a read error, since a much larger clone is one base off. V is TRBV11-2 and J is TRBJ2-7; 13 nucleotides line up with TRBD2. J gave up 3 bases and V 5 bases, and 4 bases lay outside the gene matches. Germline-derived CDR1 and CDR2 are SGHAT and FQNNGV. CDR3 length equals 15 residues. CDR3 residues: CASSIGLAGDYEQYF. The DNA for the CDR3 is TGTGCCAGCAGCATAGGACTAGCGGGGGACTACGAGCAGTACTTC.

The sample holds a few counts of this clonotype. The chain joins TRBV15 to TRBJ1-5, with TRBD1 matching over 12 bases. Germline V lookup: CDR1 LNHNV, CDR2 YYDKDF (reference sequence). This CDR3 has 17 residues. V trimming: 3 bases; J trimming: 6 bases; junction bases outside the gene matches: 9. For the CDR3, the DNA is TGTGCCACCAGCAGGGGGGGACAGGGGGCTTTGGGTCAGCCCCAGCATTTT. Translated, it gives CATSRGGQGALGQPQHF.